The present T cell receptor beta chain was sequenced within a study of blood T cell repertoires in COVID-19 (dated by TCRdb to between 2020 and 2021). About the full investigation: Samples from collaborators originated in the United States, Italy and Spain and spanned both the acute and convalescent phases of COVID-19. The prospective study material was composed of cDNA or gDNA derived from T cells, B-cell-depleted T cells, or PBMCs. The dataset comprised deeply sampled blood TCRbeta repertoires from subjects exposed to, actively infected with, or recovered from COVID-19. The repertoires were released in a freely available public database intended as a resource for research on the immune response to SARS-CoV-2. The samples were drawn from the first 160 participants of the ongoing ImmuneRACE study and from 950 to 1,500 subjects provided by 6 global collaborators. Nearly every sample came with metadata listing a de-identified subject ID, COVID-19 status, age in years and sex. Where available, HLA class I and class II types were obtained from metadata supplied by the sample provider rather than from assay-based typing. Overall study outcomes, separate from this receptor: The quantity of clinical and demographic metadata differed by source and by participant and was supplied without curation.

Comment on this clone: Its antigen has not been determined. No base quality values were provided; no much bigger clone lies one nucleotide off.

TCRbeta CDR3 regions were amplified from genomic DNA using the immunoSEQ Assay, a bias-controlled multiplex PCR. The source study handled its data this way. The number of nucleated cells in each sample was estimated from the amplification of reference gene primers within the assay. To quantify the absolute abundance of each unique TCRbeta CDR3 rearrangement, sequence reads were collapsed and filtered. For each sample, productive Simpson clonality was calculated as the square root of Simpson's diversity index across productive rearrangements. TCRdb took this table from immuneACCESS and kept in-frame rearrangements with V and J called. Such tables lack part of the clones; where checked against another copy, unresolved V genes explain under half of the gap, and the rest is unexplained. V, J and clone size are those of that table, while D and trimming were read from the DNA. Within this sample are about 270,000 clones, with around nine tenths of them counted one time only. Clones ranked in the top ten supply about 8.7% of the sample.

The collaborating institutions used their own protocols to collect whole blood in K2EDTA tubes. For TCRbeta analysis, collaborators shipped samples in one of three forms: frozen whole blood, isolated PBMCs, or DNA extracted from either of those sample types. The CDR3 runs 14 residues from the cysteine to the phenylalanine. The sequence is cut down to CDR3 DNA, 42 bases in frame from base 1. V was cut back by 0 bases and J by 2 bases, leaving a gap of 5 bases between them. According to the germline V gene, CDR1 reads SGHAT and CDR2 reads FQNNGV. The source material was peripheral blood. The source of this sequence is a man aged 35-49 years with active or convalescent COVID-19. The V and J genes are TRBV11-2 and TRBJ2-1; the D segment cannot be called with confidence. The CDR3 region: CASSLDGAYNEQFF. The DNA reads as follows: TGTGCCAGCAGCTTAGATGGAGCCTACAATGAGCAGTTCTTC.